The entry that follows covers one T cell receptor (beta chain) sequence. Authors' data handling: Amplifying reference gene primers gave estimates of nucleated cell counts. Assay: immunoSEQ multiplex PCR; the TCRdb copy retains only in-frame clones and omits some. V and J calls and clone size are copied from that table; D and trimming were computed from the DNA. The sample holds roughly 200,000 clones, over 80% seen once. The germline V and J ends were trimmed by 5 bases and 4 bases, with 14 bases remaining between them. This CDR3 spans 15 amino acids. Germline CDR1 SGHTA, CDR2 FQGNSA. Seattle patients were enrolled while actively infected and followed longitudinally. This record belongs to a study of blood T cell repertoires in COVID-19. Across the whole study: Donors in the United States, Italy and Spain gave samples during acute or convalescent COVID-19. PBMCs, B-cell-depleted T cells, or T cells were the source of the cDNA or gDNA that made up the material.

The V call is TRBV7-2, the J call TRBJ1-4; D gene unclear. Input material: peripheral blood. The clonotype was recovered from a woman aged 40 to 50 with COVID-19, enrolled during active disease. CDR3 nucleotide sequence: TGTGCCAGCAGCCCCTCCGTTGGAGATAATGAAAAACTGTTTTTT. This codes for CASSPSVGDNEKLFF.